Sequencing of this T cell receptor beta chain was carried out in a study of T cell responses to AZD1222 COVID-19 vaccine. Whole-study findings and limits: Distributed over spike, vaccine-associated CD4 TCRs predominated at 160-218 and 743-854.

Worth noting for this clone: The antigen is not known.

CDR1 and CDR2 from the germline V gene are SQVTM and ANQGSEA. The CDR3 covers 13 residues. V was pared by 7 bases and J by 8 bases, with 9 bases of the junction left unmatched. Generated by immunoSEQ multiplex PCR, the TCRdb table keeps only in-frame clones and is missing some. The top ten clones hold roughly 1.7% of a sample with some 170,000 clones, around 90% of them seen once. This material consisted of peripheral blood, taken on day 0 of AZD1222 vaccination. The chain couples TRBV29-1 to TRBJ1-4, with 8 bases that match TRBD1. The clonotype originates from an adult in good health. This CDR3 reads CSARPGGREKLFF. CDR3 DNA: TGCAGCGCTCGCCCAGGGGGCAGAGAAAAACTGTTTTTT.